The rows below give T cell receptor beta chains drawn from one sample of a study of blood T cells in healthy people across ages. TCRdb fed the 5' RACE reads into MiXCR, producing one record per CDR3 protein. Seen here are about 1.6 million distinct CDR3 sequences, about 31% observed once, and the top ten hold 10% to 12%. The sample was blood. These receptors all come from a woman in her 30s in good health. CDR3s include the opening cysteine and the closing phenylalanine or tryptophan. A D gene is named only where the DNA matches it firmly. Size is stated for part of the rows, as once, few or many counts, or as a class when the clone is expanded.

d_call j_call clone_size v_call cdr3_aa cdr3_nt
TRBD2 TRBJ2-5 NA TRBV3-1 CASSRTSGAHPGTQYF TGTGCCAGCAGCCGGACTAGCGGGGCCCATCCGGGGACCCAGTACTTC
TRBD2 TRBJ2-5 many TRBV5-1 CASSLGLAGVETQYF TGTGCCAGCAGCCTCGGACTAGCGGGAGTGGAGACCCAGTACTTC
TRBD1 TRBJ1-4 NA TRBV2 CASQGQLNEKLFF TGTGCCAGCCAGGGACAGCTTAATGAAAAACTGTTTTTT
TRBD2 TRBJ2-3 NA TRBV20-1 CSARGLAVYTDTQYF TGCAGTGCTAGAGGGCTAGCGGTATACACAGATACGCAGTATTTT
NA TRBJ1-6 NA TRBV10-1 CASSDGNNSPLHF TGCGCCAGCAGTGACGGAAATAATTCACCCCTCCACTTT
NA TRBJ2-7 many TRBV7-9 CASSPDGSSYEQYF TGTGCCAGCAGCCCGGACGGGAGCTCCTACGAGCAGTACTTC
NA TRBJ2-7 NA TRBV4-1 CASSLLGQPTYEQYF TGCGCCAGCAGCCTTTTAGGACAGCCTACCTACGAGCAGTACTTC
TRBD2 TRBJ2-1 few TRBV6-2/TRBV6-3 CASSYFEAQRGWYNEQFF TGTGCCAGCAGTTACTTCGAAGCTCAGCGGGGGTGGTACAATGAGCAGTTCTTC
TRBD2 TRBJ2-2 many TRBV10-3 CAISFKREPNTGELFF TGTGCCATCAGTTTTAAGCGGGAGCCAAACACCGGGGAGCTGTTTTTT
TRBD2 TRBJ2-1 NA TRBV28 CASNVPARTSAYNEQFF TGTGCCAGCAACGTGCCTGCCCGGACTAGCGCGTACAATGAGCAGTTCTTC
TRBD2 TRBJ2-3 NA TRBV11-1 CASSRTSGSQDTQYF TGTGCCAGCAGCCGGACTAGTGGGAGTCAAGATACGCAGTATTTT
NA TRBJ1-6 once TRBV5-1 CASSLVTADNSPLYF TGCGCCAGCAGCTTGGTTACGGCAGATAATTCACCCCTCTACTTT
NA TRBJ1-1 NA TRBV30 CAWSFWLEGMNTGAFF TGTGCCTGGAGTTTCTGGCTGGAGGGGATGAACACTGGAGCTTTCTTT
TRBD1 TRBJ2-7 few TRBV6-1 CASRSDRDSYEQYF TGTGCCAGCAGATCGGACAGGGACTCCTACGAGCAGTACTTC
NA TRBJ2-5 many TRBV12-3/TRBV12-4 CASSFRGTQYF TGTGCCAGCAGTTTTAGGGGGACCCAGTACTTC
TRBD1 TRBJ1-4 few TRBV5-5 CASSLIRGTNEKLFF TGTGCCAGCAGTTTGATCAGGGGGACTAATGAAAAACTGTTTTTT
TRBD2 TRBJ2-3 once TRBV20-1 CSARDGSGVYTDTQYF TGCAGTGCCCGAGACGGTAGCGGGGTCTACACAGATACGCAGTATTTT
TRBD2 TRBJ2-3 NA TRBV12-3/TRBV12-4 CASSSHSGPREDTQYF TGTGCCAGCAGTTCGCATAGCGGGCCCCGCGAGGATACGCAGTATTTT
TRBD1 TRBJ1-1 NA TRBV12-3/TRBV12-4 CASSLGQGRAFF TGTGCCAGCAGTTTGGGACAGGGTCGAGCTTTCTTT
NA TRBJ2-3 NA TRBV19 CASSAETSTTDTQYF TGTGCCAGTAGTGCTGAGACTAGTACCACAGATACGCAGTATTTT
NA TRBJ2-5 NA TRBV7-7 CASSLYLTEQETQYF TGTGCTAGCAGCTTATATTTAACCGAACAAGAGACCCAGTACTTC
TRBD2 TRBJ2-1 few TRBV10-3 CAIRGLAGGPSEFF TGTGCCATCAGAGGACTAGCGGGAGGGCCTTCGGAGTTCTTC
NA TRBJ1-5 NA TRBV10-3 CAIKNTREPNQPQHF TGTGCCATCAAGAATACCAGGGAACCCAATCAGCCCCAGCATTTT
NA TRBJ2-5 NA TRBV15 CATSRDGGKETQYF TGTGCCACCAGCAGAGATGGGGGGAAGGAGACCCAGTACTTC
TRBD1 TRBJ2-3 NA TRBV4-1 CATRTGVWADTQYF TGCGCCACAAGGACAGGGGTATGGGCAGATACGCAGTATTTT
NA TRBJ1-4 NA TRBV4-2 CASSQVGQGSEKLFF TGTGCCAGCAGCCAAGTAGGTCAGGGTAGTGAAAAACTGTTTTTT
TRBD2 TRBJ2-3 NA TRBV2 CASNLGSGGAVDTQYF TGTGCCAGCAATCTCGGTAGCGGGGGGGCTGTAGATACGCAGTATTTT
NA TRBJ2-3 few TRBV30 CAGDIPNTDTQYF TGTGCCGGGGACATCCCGAACACAGATACGCAGTATTTT
TRBD1 TRBJ1-2 few TRBV5-1 CASSRTGGAGYTF TGCGCCAGCAGCCGGACAGGGGGCGCAGGCTACACCTTC
NA TRBJ2-1 NA TRBV7-3 CASSLTVLDEQFF TGTGCCAGCAGCTTAACTGTGCTAGATGAGCAGTTCTTC
NA TRBJ2-7 many TRBV28 CASSLRGEQYF TGTGCCAGCAGTTTAAGGGGCGAGCAGTACTTC
TRBD1 TRBJ1-5 few TRBV10-3 CAISDGGGEAQPQHF TGTGCCATCAGTGACGGAGGGGGCGAGGCTCAGCCCCAGCATTTT
NA TRBJ2-3 NA TRBV20-1 CSARGGQDTDTQYF TGCAGTGCTAGAGGTGGTCAGGACACAGATACGCAGTATTTT
NA TRBJ1-6 NA TRBV6-2/TRBV6-3 CASSRTAWSSYNSPLHF TGTGCCAGCAGCCGGACCGCGTGGAGCTCCTATAATTCACCCCTCCACTTT